The clone carrying this T cell receptor (beta chain) appeared a few times. The antigen is unknown. There were TCR beta CDR3 regions amplified from RNA transcripts. The study used the HTBI primer set for a first-round RT-PCR of the TCR CDR3. TCRdb re-derived calls from the multiplex PCR reads in MiXCR, one entry per CDR3 protein. Of around 520,000 distinct CDR3 sequences listed, less than 15% were seen once; the top ten hold roughly 14%. Among the patients, aged 18 to 65, hyperthyroidism was newly diagnosed and had lasted under 2 months. Clinicians diagnosed patients from clinical symptoms, serum thyroxine and TRAb, thyroid ultrasound and orbital computed tomography. The data were taken from a study of T cells in Graves' hyperthyroidism and ophthalmopathy. Study results and caveats: Ophthalmopathy cases were set apart from stable hyperthyroidism by a 13 V-J model.

The CDR3 has 16 amino acids. CDR1 is MDHEN, CDR2 SYDVKM, per germline. J gave up 6 bases and V 2 bases, and 8 bases lay outside the gene matches. V gene TRBV28 combines with J gene TRBJ2-1, with 9 bases that match TRBD2. The receptor was derived from a woman in her forties with Graves' hyperthyroidism. Sequencing was carried out using blood. CDR3 residues: CASSLLGGRALNEQFF. CDR3 DNA sequence: TGTGCCAGCAGTTTACTCGGCGGGAGGGCCCTCAATGAGCAGTTCTTC.